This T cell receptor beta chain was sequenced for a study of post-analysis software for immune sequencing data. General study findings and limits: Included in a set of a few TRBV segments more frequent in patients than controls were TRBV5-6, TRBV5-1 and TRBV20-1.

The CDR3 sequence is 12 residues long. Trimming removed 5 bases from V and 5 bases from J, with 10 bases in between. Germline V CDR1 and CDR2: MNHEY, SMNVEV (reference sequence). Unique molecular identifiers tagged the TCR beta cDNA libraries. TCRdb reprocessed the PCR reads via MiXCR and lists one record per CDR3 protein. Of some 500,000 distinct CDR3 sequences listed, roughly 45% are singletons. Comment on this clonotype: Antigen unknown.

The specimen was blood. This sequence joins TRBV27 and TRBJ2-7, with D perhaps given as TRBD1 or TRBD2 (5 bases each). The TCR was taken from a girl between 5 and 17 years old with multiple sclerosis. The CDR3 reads CASSRGAHEQYF. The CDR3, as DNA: TGTGCCAGCAGTCGAGGGGCTCACGAGCAGTACTTC.